Listed below are T cell receptor beta chains from one sample, sequenced in a study of T cell changes during pregnancy in multiple sclerosis. Produced via immunoSEQ multiplex PCR; TCRdb's table is partial and in-frame only. Of under 50,000 clones listed, roughly 90% are singletons. The sample here was peripheral blood, taken in the first trimester of pregnancy. Every receptor here comes from a female donor in good health, enrolled as a control in a pregnancy study. CDR3s include the opening cysteine and the closing phenylalanine or tryptophan. Fields, in order: clone size, D gene, J gene, V gene, CDR3 protein, CDR3 DNA. A D gene is named only where the DNA matches it firmly. A row's size may be missing; if present it is once, few, many or a size class.

. TRBD2 TRBJ2-7 TRBV29-1 CSVVSVTSGSYEQYF TGCAGCGTTGTAAGTGTGACTAGCGGGTCTTACGAGCAGTACTTC
. TRBD1 TRBJ1-2 TRBV7-3 CASSSQGADGYTF TGTGCCAGCAGCTCCCAGGGGGCGGATGGCTACACCTTC
. . TRBJ2-7 TRBV5-4 CASSLDGSVYEQYF TGTGCCAGCAGCTTGGATGGCAGCGTATACGAGCAGTACTTC
. TRBD2 TRBJ2-5 TRBV2 CASSEGLAEQETQYF TGTGCCAGCAGTGAGGGACTAGCGGAGCAAGAGACCCAGTACTTC
once TRBD1 TRBJ2-3 TRBV2 CASRQNRGPTDTQYF TGTGCCAGCAGGCAAAACAGGGGTCCAACAGATACGCAGTATTTT
. TRBD2 TRBJ2-7 TRBV28 CASSLGGRAILEQYF TGTGCCAGCAGTTTAGGTGGGAGGGCCATCCTCGAGCAGTACTTC
. TRBD1 TRBJ1-1 TRBV27 CASSLSADRGTEAFF TGTGCCAGCAGTTTATCCGCGGACAGGGGCACTGAAGCTTTCTTT
few . TRBJ1-5 TRBV30 CAWSVRGGDQPQHF TGTGCCTGGAGTGTAAGGGGCGGGGATCAGCCCCAGCATTTT
. TRBD2 TRBJ2-5 TRBV4-3 CASSPAAGGWETQYF TGCGCCAGCAGTCCGGCCGCGGGAGGTTGGGAGACCCAGTACTTC
few . TRBJ1-2 TRBV30 CAWSQINYGYTF TGTGCCTGGAGTCAAATTAACTATGGCTACACCTTC
. . TRBJ1-6 TRBV5-6 CASRTLSGTSNSPLHF TGTGCCAGCAGAACCCTATCCGGGACATCGAATTCACCCCTCCACTTT
. . TRBJ2-2 TRBV6-1 CASRTRRANTGELFF TGTGCCAGCAGAACTAGACGGGCGAACACCGGGGAGCTGTTTTTT
. . TRBJ1-4 TRBV27 CASSPTRTVNEKLFF TGTGCCAGCAGTCCCACCCGGACAGTTAATGAAAAACTGTTTTTT
once . TRBJ2-7 TRBV19 CASSRDLASEQYF TGTGCCAGTAGTAGGGACTTGGCTAGCGAGCAGTACTTC
few . TRBJ1-2 TRBV11-2 CASSLAQGGVYGYTF TGTGCCAGCAGCTTAGCCCAAGGGGGAGTATATGGCTACACCTTC
. TRBD1 TRBJ2-5 TRBV18 CASSPDREETQYF TGTGCCAGCTCACCAGACAGGGAAGAGACCCAGTACTTC
. . TRBJ1-2 TRBV25-1 CASSQDRATNYGYTF TGTGCCAGCAGCCAGGACAGAGCGACTAACTATGGCTACACCTTC
. . TRBJ2-3 TRBV29-1 CSVETSTDTQYF TGCAGCGTTGAAACTTCTACAGATACGCAGTATTTT
. TRBD1 TRBJ1-1 TRBV28 CASSFGTGNLNTEAFF TGTGCCAGCAGTTTCGGGACAGGGAATCTAAACACTGAAGCTTTCTTT
. TRBD1 TRBJ2-7 TRBV2 CASSPTGGYEQYF TGTGCCAGCAGTCCAACAGGGGGCTACGAGCAGTACTTC
. . TRBJ2-7 TRBV29-1 CSVVAGIYYEQYF TGCAGCGTTGTTGCGGGCATTTACTACGAGCAGTACTTC
. . TRBJ2-7 TRBV10-2 CASSDSGTTYEQYF TGCGCCAGCAGTGACTCTGGCACCACCTACGAGCAGTACTTC
. . TRBJ1-2 TRBV11-2 CASSLNPSRGGYTF TGTGCCAGCAGCCTCAACCCCTCCAGAGGCGGCTACACCTTC
. TRBD2 TRBJ2-5 TRBV15 CATQRGTQETQYF TGTGCCACCCAGCGGGGGACCCAAGAGACCCAGTACTTC
. TRBD2 TRBJ2-7 TRBV9 CASSPRPLTSGGSYEQYF TGTGCCAGCAGCCCGAGGCCCCTTACTAGCGGGGGTTCCTACGAGCAGTACTTC
. . TRBJ1-2 TRBV13 CASSRRRLNYGYTF TGTGCCAGCAGCCGGAGACGGCTTAACTATGGCTACACCTTC
once TRBD1 TRBJ2-2 TRBV5-1 CASSLGDRGTGELFF TGCGCCAGCAGCTTGGGGGACAGGGGAACCGGGGAGCTGTTTTTT
. . TRBJ2-7 TRBV6-1 CASSYSGEQYF TGTGCCAGCAGTTATAGCGGCGAGCAGTACTTC
. . TRBJ1-2 TRBV28 CASSPGGVDGEYGYTF TGTGCCAGCAGTCCGGGGGGGGTCGACGGTGAATATGGCTACACCTTC
. TRBD1 TRBJ1-1 TRBV6-5 CASSYSGGGTEAFF TGTGCCAGCAGTTACTCAGGGGGCGGCACTGAAGCTTTCTTT
. . TRBJ2-2 TRBV5-1 CASRVTEAGELFF TGCGCCAGCAGGGTGACAGAGGCCGGGGAGCTGTTTTTT
. . TRBJ1-5 TRBV4-1 CASSQDYGGIQPQHF TGCGCCAGCAGCCAAGATTACGGGGGAATTCAGCCCCAGCATTTT
once TRBD2 TRBJ2-3 TRBV11-2 CASSPSGGPRAYF TGTGCCAGCAGCCCCTCGGGGGGGCCTAGGGCGTATTTT
once . TRBJ1-5 TRBV11-2 CASSFSSNQPQHF TGTGCCAGCAGCTTTAGTAGCAATCAGCCCCAGCATTTT
once . TRBJ2-7 TRBV28 CASSLRLDEQYF TGTGCCAGCAGTTTGAGACTAGACGAGCAGTACTTC
. . TRBJ1-5 TRBV6-1 CASSELGVGQPQHF TGTGCCAGCAGTGAATTAGGGGTGGGTCAGCCCCAGCATTTT
. TRBD2 TRBJ2-2 TRBV19 CASSIYGTSGSAGELFF TGTGCCAGTAGTATCTACGGGACTAGCGGGAGCGCCGGGGAGCTGTTTTTT
. . TRBJ1-2 TRBV30 CAWKDQGRVAGYTF TGTGCCTGGAAAGATCAGGGGCGGGTAGCTGGCTACACCTTC
few . TRBJ1-6 TRBV5-1 CASSSDIENSPLHF TGCGCCAGCAGCTCGGACATAGAAAATTCACCCCTCCACTTT
. TRBD2 TRBJ2-4 TRBV27 CASSLAPDPAGGRNIQYF TGTGCCAGCAGTTTAGCCCCCGATCCAGCGGGGGGGCGAAACATTCAGTACTTC
. . TRBJ1-1 TRBV6-5 CASSYSGVMNTEAFF TGTGCCAGCAGTTACTCCGGAGTCATGAACACTGAAGCTTTCTTT
. TRBD1 TRBJ1-6 TRBV2 CASTTQGALNSPLHF TGTGCCAGCACAACCCAGGGGGCCCTCAATTCACCCCTCCACTTT
. . TRBJ1-6 TRBV9 CASSVDRGSTYNSPLHF TGTGCCAGCAGCGTAGATCGGGGGTCCACCTATAATTCACCCCTCCACTTT